The sample holds a few counts of the clone carrying this TCR beta chain. Its matching antigen is unknown. The sample comes from a study of T cell repertoires in cytomegalovirus infection. About the research overall: In the study, CMV epitopes included recently identified HLA-C-restricted and well-studied HLA-B-restricted ones. Both a matching HLA type and CMV infection were indicated by public TCR beta signatures. Study-level points and caveats: The study found HLA-C-restricted CMV-specific TCR beta clonotypes dominating the ex vivo response. CMV carriers with the relevant HLA were identified by cumulative public TCR beta family frequency.

TCRdb analysed the reads with MiXCR anew, one entry per CDR3 protein. Altogether about 700,000 distinct CDR3 sequences are present, roughly 33% being singletons, with the ten largest covering roughly 18%. After removal of 5 bases from V and 4 bases from J, the junction contained 8 bases not matched to a gene. Germline assignment: CDR1 SGHAT and CDR2 FQNNGV. There are 15 residues in the CDR3. The rearrangement joins TRBV11-2 to TRBJ2-1; 7 bases fit TRBD1. The source was cultured PBMCs, collected from culture after CMV antigen stimulation. The TCR comes from a human donor in good health (CMV status not recorded). Some clones in this sample may be carry-over from other donors' samples. The chain's CDR3 is CASSLLGGGYNEQFF. In nucleotides, the CDR3 is TGTGCCAGCAGCCTTTTAGGGGGCGGGTACAATGAGCAGTTCTTC.